The 32 T cell receptor beta chains given below trace back to one sample, sequenced in a study of blood T cell repertoires in COVID-19 (dated by TCRdb to the early 2020s). The receptor library was made with the immunoSEQ multiplex PCR assay. This immuneACCESS table, as held by TCRdb, lists in-frame sequences with V and J called but not all clones. Of the missing ones, under half trace to an unresolved V gene in checked studies; the others have no known cause. This sample has 45,000 to 70,000 clones in its table, and around 84% of those were observed once. The top ten clones comprise 13% of the sample. Source material: peripheral blood. All receptors derive from an elderly woman with acute or convalescent COVID-19.

This clone was recorded a few times. CDR3 protein: CASSPGDRSYGYTF. Written as DNA, the CDR3 is TGTGCCAGCTCACCAGGGGACAGGTCGTATGGCTACACCTTC. The rearrangement joins TRBV18 to TRBJ1-2, with 8 bases lining up with TRBD1. Germline-derived CDR1 and CDR2 are KGHSH and LQKENI. After removal of 2 bases from V and 5 bases from J, the junction contained 4 bases not matched to a gene. This CDR3 spans 14 amino acids.

V is TRBV6-5 and J is TRBJ1-5, with 9 bases matching TRBD1. Looked up from germline, CDR1 is MNHEY and CDR2 is SVGAGI. Unmatched junction bases numbered 4, after V lost 7 bases and J lost 9 bases. The CDR3 spans 12 residues. CDR3 in amino acids: CASKQGAGPQHF. CDR3 DNA sequence: TGTGCCAGCAAACAGGGGGCAGGGCCCCAGCATTTT.

This clone showed up just a few times. The V gene is TRBV12-3 or TRBV12-4, the J gene TRBJ1-2; 7 bases fit TRBD1. V was clipped by 5 bases and J by 7 bases; unmatched bases: 4. The CDR3 extends over 12 amino acids. In DNA, the CDR3 is TGTGCCAGCAGTACAGGGGCTTCTGGCTACACCTTC. It codes for CASSTGASGYTF.

The V call is TRBV7-2, the J call TRBJ2-1; D may be TRBD1 (6 bases). The germline gives CDR1 SGHTA, CDR2 FQGNSA. The CDR3 contains 14 residues. V lost 3 bases and J 5 bases, leaving 11 bases between the germline ends. DNA for the CDR3: TGTGCCAGCAGCTTCCTACAGGGTCACAATGAGCAGTTCTTC. Amino acid sequence: CASSFLQGHNEQFF.

The rearrangement links TRBV9 to TRBJ1-1; D might be TRBD1 (5 bases). V was shortened by 4 bases and J by 11 bases, with 18 bases between the two germline ends. The germline CDR1 and CDR2 sequences are SGDLS and YYNGEE. This CDR3 region has 13 residues. The CDR3 reads CASSTMAGTNAFF. The CDR3 DNA sequence: TGTGCCAGCAGCACAATGGCGGGGACGAATGCTTTCTTT.

This rearrangement joins TRBV7-9 to TRBJ1-4, with D unclear. Germline loops: CDR1 SEHNR, CDR2 FQNEAQ (reference sequence). V shed 3 bases and J shed 2 bases, with 7 bases lying between them. The CDR3 is made up of 14 amino acids. The CDR3 region is CASSFGYTNEKLFF. CDR3 in DNA: TGTGCCAGCAGCTTCGGGTACACTAATGAAAAACTGTTTTTT.

The chain combines TRBV7-8 with TRBJ2-7, with 8 nucleotides matching TRBD2. The CDR3 extends over 15 amino acids. Trimming took 0 bases from V and 3 from J; bases not matched to a gene: 4. Germline values: CDR1 SGHVS, CDR2 FQNEAQ. CDR3 amino acids: CASSLAWGTSYEQYF. The CDR3 coding sequence is TGTGCCAGCAGCTTAGCCTGGGGGACTAGCTACGAGCAGTACTTC. Complete variable domain (other parts from reference TRBV7-8 and TRBJ2-7): GAGVSQSPRYKVAKRGQDVALRCDPISGHVSLFWYQQALGQGPEFLTYFQNEAQLDKSGLPSDRFFAERPEGSVSTLKIQRTQQEDSAVYLCASSLAWGTSYEQYFGPGTRLTVT.

The genes are TRBV6-5 and TRBJ2-2; D not resolved. The V end lost 8 bases, the J end lost 5 bases, and 12 bases lay between the germline ends. Germline V gene data show CDR1 as MNHEY and CDR2 as SVGAGI. CDR3 length: 13 amino acids. CDR3 protein: CASAPVVTGELFF. CDR3 DNA sequence: TGTGCCAGCGCCCCGGTTGTAACCGGGGAGCTGTTTTTT.

The chain carries TRBV5-4 and TRBJ1-5, with D maybe TRBD1 (5 bases). The V end was cut by 0 bases, the J end by 4 bases, with 11 bases between. Germline V CDR1 and CDR2: SGHNT, YYREEE (reference sequence). This CDR3 has 15 residues. CDR3 protein: CASSLGGTENQPQHF. The CDR3 nucleotides read TGTGCCAGCAGCTTGGGCGGGACTGAAAATCAGCCCCAGCATTTT.

The gene calls are TRBV14 and TRBJ1-4; TRBD1 might be the D (5 bases). V gave up 1 base and J gave up 1 base, with 10 bases separating them. This CDR3 has 16 residues. Germline-derived CDR1 and CDR2 are SGHDN and FVKESK. CDR3 loop: CASSQGWGRTNEKLFF. The CDR3 DNA reads TGTGCCAGCAGCCAAGGGTGGGGCAGAACTAATGAAAAACTGTTTTTT.

This clone was seen once. The CDR3 DNA reads as TGCAGCGTTCAGGGAAGCAATCAGCCCCAGCATTTT. Its protein is CSVQGSNQPQHF. The chain uses TRBV29-1 and TRBJ1-5; D may be TRBD1 (5 bases). V lost 5 bases, J lost 1 base, and 6 bases lay in between. From germline, CDR1 is SQVTM and CDR2 ANQGSEA. The length of the CDR3 is 12 residues. The full variable domain, rest sourced from reference TRBV29-1 and TRBJ1-5, is SAVISQKPSRDICQRGTSLTIQCQVDSQVTMMFWYRQQPGQSLTLIATANQGSEATYESGFVIDKFPISRPNLTFSTLTVSNMSPEDSSIYLCSVQGSNQPQHFGDGTRLSIL.

This clone was counted between two and nine times. The chain combines TRBV9 with TRBJ2-3; TRBD1 aligns across 10 bases. With 4 bases clipped from V and 0 bases from J, the junction kept 11 bases outside the gene matches. This CDR3 spans 18 amino acids. The germline V gene has CDR1 SGDLS and CDR2 YYNGEE. The chain's CDR3 is CASSPRDRGFLSTDTQYF. CDR3 DNA: TGTGCCAGCAGCCCTCGGGACAGGGGATTTTTGAGCACAGATACGCAGTATTTT.

The rearrangement links TRBV5-1 to TRBJ1-6; no firm D call. The ends were cut back, 6 bases at V and 10 bases at J, with 17 bases in the middle. Germline CDR1 SGHRS, CDR2 YFSETQ. The CDR3 covers 14 residues. CDR3: CASMEVVGGSPLHF. CDR3 DNA sequence: TGCGCCAGCATGGAGGTAGTAGGTGGGTCACCCCTCCACTTT.

The rearrangement joins TRBV29-1 to TRBJ2-1; D is perhaps TRBD2 (7 bases). The CDR3 has 14 residues. V was shortened by 7 bases and J by 7 bases, with 20 bases between the two germline ends. CDR1 and CDR2 (germline): SQVTM, ANQGSEA. The CDR3 loop reads CSAQGGRGLNEQFF. The DNA for the CDR3 is TGCAGCGCCCAAGGGGGACGGGGACTAAATGAGCAGTTCTTC.

This clone was recorded only once. The chain uses TRBV27 and TRBJ2-5, with 7 positions matching TRBD2. Germline V gene data show CDR1 as MNHEY and CDR2 as SMNVEV (reference sequence). The length of the CDR3 is 15 residues. Unmatched junction bases numbered 9, after V lost 6 bases and J lost 2 bases. The CDR3 here is CASRKWASGQETQYF. CDR3 nucleotide sequence: TGTGCCAGCAGAAAATGGGCTAGCGGACAAGAGACCCAGTACTTC.

V and J are TRBV24-1 and TRBJ1-1; 8 nucleotides align to TRBD1. After removal of 9 bases from V and 1 base from J, the junction contained 6 bases not matched to a gene. Germline V CDR1 and CDR2: KGHDR, SFDVKD. This CDR3 has 14 residues. For the CDR3, the DNA is TGTGCCACCCGCGGACAGGGTGGGAACACTGAAGCTTTCTTT. This encodes CATRGQGGNTEAFF.

The chain has TRBV6-1 and TRBJ1-2; D remains unclear. Germline V lookup: CDR1 MNHNS, CDR2 SASEGT. The CDR3 spans 16 residues. V shed 1 base and J shed 5 bases, with 17 bases lying between them. CDR3 residues: CASSEVSARRGYGYTF. The CDR3 nucleotides read TGTGCCAGCAGTGAAGTCTCAGCTCGTAGAGGGTATGGCTACACCTTC.

The gene calls are TRBV5-8 and TRBJ1-2; 9 positions match TRBD1. The V gene end was trimmed by 4 bases and the J gene end by 3 bases; junction bases not matched to a gene: 7. The CDR3 extends over 15 amino acids. The germline V gene encodes CDR1 SGHTS and CDR2 YDEGEE. The DNA for the CDR3 is TGTGCCAGCAGCCTGGGACAGGGACTAGACTATGGCTACACCTTC. Translation: CASSLGQGLDYGYTF.

In this sample, this clone turned up a few times. The CDR3 loop is CASSLGRGAGQPQHF. The DNA for the CDR3 is TGTGCCAGCAGCTTAGGACGGGGGGCAGGTCAGCCCCAGCATTTT. J is TRBJ1-5 and V is TRBV7-2; weak D call: TRBD1 (6 bases). The CDR3 totals 15 residues. The germline V gene encodes CDR1 SGHTA and CDR2 FQGNSA. Trimming stripped 1 base from V and 6 bases from J, with 13 bases between.

This chain links TRBV11-2 with TRBJ1-6; D not certain. V lost 0 bases, J lost 0 bases, and 12 bases lay in between. The length of the CDR3 is 18 residues. Per germline, CDR1 SGHAT and CDR2 FQNNGV. DNA of the CDR3: TGTGCCAGCAGCTTAGATGAGATGGGGAGCTCCTATAATTCACCCCTCCACTTT. Translation: CASSLDEMGSSYNSPLHF.

The sample holds a few counts of this clone. The chain has TRBV5-1 and TRBJ1-3, with D maybe TRBD1 (5 bases). Germline-derived CDR1 and CDR2 are SGHRS and YFSETQ. The CDR3 loop spans 15 amino acids. V dropped 4 bases and J dropped 3 bases, with 14 bases sitting between them. CDR3 DNA sequence: TGCGCCAGCAGCACCCTAGGGGATGTTGGAAACACCATATATTTT. This codes for CASSTLGDVGNTIYF.

The chain uses TRBV19 and TRBJ2-1; D is possibly TRBD2 (6 bases). The germline V gene has CDR1 LNHDA and CDR2 SQIVND (reference sequence). The V end was cut by 6 bases, the J end by 2 bases, with 23 bases between. The CDR3 extends over 18 amino acids. This CDR3 reads CASSERPGGAGTYNEQFF. CDR3 bases: TGTGCCAGTAGCGAAAGGCCTGGCGGGGCCGGAACCTACAATGAGCAGTTCTTC.

The chain has TRBV9 and TRBJ2-7; 9 bases are shared with TRBD1. CDR3 length equals 14 residues. Germline trimming cut 3 bases from V and 2 bases from J; bases unmatched to any gene: 3. CDR1 and CDR2 from the germline V gene are SGDLS and YYNGEE. For the CDR3, the DNA is TGTGCCAGCAGCGCCAGGACAGGGGCCTACGAGCAGTACTTC. It is translated as CASSARTGAYEQYF.

The CDR3 protein is CASSFGADANYGYTF. The CDR3 coding sequence is TGTGCCAGCAGCTTTGGAGCGGATGCTAACTATGGCTACACCTTC. This chain links TRBV7-2 with TRBJ1-2; D gene ambiguous. Looked up from germline, CDR1 is SGHTA and CDR2 is FQGNSA. The CDR3 is 15 amino acids. V dropped 3 bases and J dropped 0 bases, with 11 bases sitting between them. Complete variable domain (other parts from reference TRBV7-2 and TRBJ1-2): GAGVSQSPSNKVTEKGKDVELRCDPISGHTALYWYRQSLGQGLEFLIYFQGNSAPDKSGLPSDRFSAERTGGSVSTLTIQRTQQEDSAVYLCASSFGADANYGYTFGSGTRLTVV.

This clone turned up a few times. This chain connects TRBV5-6 to TRBJ1-1, with unresolved D. The CDR3 contains 13 residues. Trimming left V 0 bases short and J 4 bases short, with 7 bases between. CDR1 is SGHDT and CDR2 is YYEEEE in the germline V gene. CDR3 in DNA: TGTGCCAGCAGCTTGGAACCGGGCACTGAAGCTTTCTTT. Amino acid sequence: CASSLEPGTEAFF.

The V gene is TRBV24-1, the J gene TRBJ1-5; D possibly corresponds to TRBD1 (5 bases). The CDR3 covers 15 residues. V was trimmed by 4 bases and J by 9 bases, leaving 18 bases between them. CDR1 is KGHDR, CDR2 SFDVKD, per germline. CDR3 bases: TGTGCCACCAGTGACAGGTTGGGGCCCTCCTCGCCCCAGCATTTT. It translates to CATSDRLGPSSPQHF.

The chain couples TRBV5-1 to TRBJ2-7, with TRBD1 as a possible D gene (7 bases). V lost 4 bases, J lost 4 bases, and 18 bases lay in between. The germline CDR1 and CDR2 sequences are SGHRS and YFSETQ. The CDR3 runs to 15 residues. CDR3 nucleotide sequence: TGCGCCAGCAGCCTTCAGGGGGGTCCGCTTTACGAGCAGTACTTC. Its translation is CASSLQGGPLYEQYF.

V and J are TRBV24-1 and TRBJ1-2, with TRBD1 matching 8 bases. V shed 4 bases, J shed 7 bases, and the junction held 10 bases outside the gene matches. CDR3 length: 15 residues. Germline values: CDR1 KGHDR, CDR2 SFDVKD. CDR3 DNA sequence: TGTGCCACCAGTGACCCCGGACAGGGAGTGGGTGGCTACACCTTC. Translated, it gives CATSDPGQGVGGYTF.

V and J are TRBV20-1 and TRBJ2-3; tentative D call: TRBD2 (5 bases). The CDR3 runs to 15 residues. V was shortened by 3 bases and J by 0 bases, with 13 bases between the two germline ends. Germline CDR1 and CDR2: DFQATT and SNEGSKA (reference sequence). The chain's CDR3 is CSASGPSFSTDTQYF. The CDR3 nucleotides read TGCAGTGCTAGTGGACCTAGCTTTAGCACAGATACGCAGTATTTT.

The gene calls are TRBV29-1 and TRBJ2-1; D uncertain. CDR1 and CDR2 (germline): SQVTM, ANQGSEA. V lost 5 bases and J lost 5, with 7 bases in between. There are 11 residues in the CDR3. The CDR3 region is CSVRVNNEQFF. The CDR3 DNA reads TGCAGCGTTCGGGTCAACAATGAGCAGTTCTTC.

The chain uses TRBV6-1 and TRBJ1-6; TRBD1 matches 9 bases. The CDR3 contains 19 residues. V gave up 4 bases and J gave up 10 bases; unmatched junction bases: 20. Germline CDR1 reads MNHNS; CDR2 reads SASEGT. DNA of the CDR3: TGTGCCAGCAGTGTTCCCCCGGGACAGGGCGACTTCCGTGAATCACCCCTCCACTTT. The encoded protein is CASSVPPGQGDFRESPLHF.

Regarding this clone: Sequence at one end of the junction differs from germline and may be a read error. The chain links TRBV7-2 to TRBJ2-1; TRBD2 matches at 16 bases. CDR1 SGHTA and CDR2 FQGNSA come from the germline V gene. This CDR3 contains 13 residues. The CDR3 DNA sequence: TGTGCCAGCAGCCAGGGACTAGCGGGGGGGCCTATCTTC. Its translation is CASSQGLAGGPIF.